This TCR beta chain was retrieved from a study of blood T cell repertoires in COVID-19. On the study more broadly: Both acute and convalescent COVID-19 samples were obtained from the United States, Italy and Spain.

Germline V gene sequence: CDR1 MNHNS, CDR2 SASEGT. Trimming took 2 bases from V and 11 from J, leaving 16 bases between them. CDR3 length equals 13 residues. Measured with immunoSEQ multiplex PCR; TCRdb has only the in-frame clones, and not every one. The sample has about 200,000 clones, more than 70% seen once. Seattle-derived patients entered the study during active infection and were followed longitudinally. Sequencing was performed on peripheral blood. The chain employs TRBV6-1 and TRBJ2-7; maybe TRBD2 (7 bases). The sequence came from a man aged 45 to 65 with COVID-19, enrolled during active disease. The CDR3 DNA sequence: TGTGCCAGCAGTGAAACAGGGAGGGCCCCGGAGTACTTC. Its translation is CASSETGRAPEYF.